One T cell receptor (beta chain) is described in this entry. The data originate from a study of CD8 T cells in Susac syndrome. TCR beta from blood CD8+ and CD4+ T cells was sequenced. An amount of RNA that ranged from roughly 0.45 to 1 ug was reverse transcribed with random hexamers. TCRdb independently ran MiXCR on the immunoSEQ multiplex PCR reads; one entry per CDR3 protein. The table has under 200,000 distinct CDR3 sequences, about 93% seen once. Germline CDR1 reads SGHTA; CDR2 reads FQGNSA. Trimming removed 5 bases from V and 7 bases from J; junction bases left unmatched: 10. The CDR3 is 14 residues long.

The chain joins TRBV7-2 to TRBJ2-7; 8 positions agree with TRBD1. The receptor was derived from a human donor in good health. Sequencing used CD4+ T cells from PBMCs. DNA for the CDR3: TGTGCCAGCAGCCTTAACCAGGGGGCAGGGGAGCAGTACTTC. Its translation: CASSLNQGAGEQYF. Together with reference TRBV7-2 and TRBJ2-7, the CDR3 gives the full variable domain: GAGVSQSPSNKVTEKGKDVELRCDPISGHTALYWYRQSLGQGLEFLIYFQGNSAPDKSGLPSDRFSAERTGGSVSTLTIQRTQQEDSAVYLCASSLNQGAGEQYFGPGTRLTVT.